The clone carrying this T cell receptor (beta chain) appeared once. The sample belongs to a study of blood T cell repertoires in COVID-19. Authors' analysis steps: Reference gene primer amplification gave estimated nucleated cell counts. The table came from immunoSEQ multiplex PCR; TCRdb's copy has only in-frame clones and leaves some out. The D gene and trimming were derived from the DNA, and the V and J assignments and clone size from that table. The sample records roughly 270,000 clones, approximately 85% being singletons. Looked up from germline, CDR1 is SGHTA and CDR2 is FQGTGA. This CDR3 is 15 amino acids long. V shed 5 bases, J shed 4 bases, and the junction held 4 bases outside the gene matches.

The clonotype was recovered from a man between 50 and 59 years old with active or convalescent COVID-19. The sequencing sample was made of peripheral blood. The rearrangement uses TRBV7-3 and TRBJ2-1, with TRBD2 matching 11 bases. DNA of the CDR3: TGTGCCAGCAGCCAGGGACTAGCGGTTTACAATGAGCAGTTCTTC. Protein product: CASSQGLAVYNEQFF.